Below are 8 T cell receptor beta chains sequenced from a single sample in a study of T cell responses to AZD1222 COVID-19 vaccine. Only in-frame clones appear in the TCRdb table, and some are missing; sequencing was by immunoSEQ multiplex PCR. Of under 90,000 clones detected, roughly 85% appear once; the ten largest clones hold about 10%. Sequences were derived from peripheral blood, sampled 28 days after the second AZD1222 dose. The receptors were sampled from an adult who received the AZD1222 COVID-19 vaccine.

The rearrangement links TRBV6-1 to TRBJ1-6, with TRBD1 as a possible D gene (5 bases). The length of the CDR3 is 15 residues. Germline values: CDR1 MNHNS, CDR2 SASEGT. Trimming left V 0 bases short and J 10 bases short, with 13 bases between. CDR3 DNA: TGTGCCAGCAGTGAAGCTAGGACACAAGGGTCACCCCTCCACTTT. Amino acid sequence: CASSEARTQGSPLHF.

This clone has only a few counts. The rearrangement links TRBV4-1 to TRBJ2-7, with TRBD1 matching 7 bases. V lost 1 base, J lost 6 bases, and 0 bases stayed unmatched. In germline, CDR1 is MGHRA, CDR2 YSYEKL. The CDR3 contains 12 residues. CDR3 bases: TGCGCCAGCAGCCAAGCAGGGGGCGAGCAGTACTTC. It codes for CASSQAGGEQYF.

The CDR3 sequence is CASSLVVGSNQPQHF. Written as DNA, the CDR3 is TGTGCCAGCAGCCTAGTCGTGGGTAGCAATCAGCCCCAGCATTTT. The chain links TRBV7-2 to TRBJ1-5; the D is unclear. The CDR3 totals 15 residues. V was trimmed by 5 bases and J by 0 bases, leaving 11 bases between them. The germline V gene encodes CDR1 SGHTA and CDR2 FQGNSA. Variable domain in full (rest from reference TRBV7-2 and TRBJ1-5): GAGVSQSPSNKVTEKGKDVELRCDPISGHTALYWYRQSLGQGLEFLIYFQGNSAPDKSGLPSDRFSAERTGGSVSTLTIQRTQQEDSAVYLCASSLVVGSNQPQHFGDGTRLSIL.

The chain has TRBV3-1 (or the pseudogene TRBV3-2) and TRBJ2-7, with D perhaps matching TRBD2 (6 bases). Trimming shortened V by 0 bases and J by 6 bases, and 15 bases separated the two germline ends. Germline assignment: CDR1 LGHDT and CDR2 YNNKEL (reference sequence). The CDR3 totals 15 residues. The CDR3 is CASSQDAAGSREQYF. CDR3 nucleotides: TGTGCCAGCAGCCAAGATGCGGCGGGGTCGCGCGAGCAGTACTTC.

The CDR3 region has the DNA TGTGCCAGCAGGGAGAATTTGGTCTACTACGAGCAGTACTTC. Translated: CASRENLVYYEQYF. V gene TRBV2 combines with J gene TRBJ2-7; no clear D gene. CDR1 is SNHLY, CDR2 FYNNEI, per germline. Trimming cost V 6 bases and J 3 bases, with 15 bases left between them. The CDR3 is 14 residues long.

This clone was observed a few times. The chain is built from TRBV7-2 and TRBJ2-3, with no clear D. Trimming removed 3 bases from V and 6 bases from J, with 4 bases in between. CDR1 is SGHTA, CDR2 FQGNSA, per germline. This CDR3 is 11 amino acids long. CDR3 DNA sequence: TGTGCCAGCAGCTTTAAGGATACGCAGTATTTT. Protein sequence: CASSFKDTQYF.

The rearrangement links TRBV11-2 to TRBJ1-1, with D unresolved. There are 13 residues in the CDR3. With 1 base removed from V and 1 base from J, the gap between germline ends came to 4 bases. Germline V gives CDR1 SGHAT, CDR2 FQNNGV. This CDR3 reads CASSLGQNTEAFF. As DNA, the CDR3 is TGTGCCAGCAGCTTAGGGCAGAACACTGAAGCTTTCTTT.

This chain connects TRBV28 to TRBJ1-2, with D maybe TRBD1 (5 bases). Germline CDR1 is MDHEN and CDR2 is SYDVKM. V gave up 3 bases and J gave up 1 base, with 12 bases separating them. CDR3 length: 15 residues. The CDR3 nucleotides are TGTGCCAGCAGTTTGGGGACGCCTAGTAACTATGGCTACACCTTC. Encoded protein: CASSLGTPSNYGYTF.